This T cell receptor beta chain was obtained from a study of Ad26.COV2.S vaccination and SARS-CoV-2 variants. Points from the study as a whole: Estimates derived from TCR breadth and depth analyses may have underestimated total T cell responses. Spike-specific CD8+ and CD4+ T cell responses reportedly showed substantial breadth after vaccination.

TCRdb keeps only in-frame clones here, not all; method: immunoSEQ multiplex PCR. The data contain under 550,000 clones, 90% of them singletons. As concerns this clone: The antigen is unknown.

The treatment was: around 19 received Ad26.COV2.S at low or high dose, single or two shots; 5 received placebo; per-sample allocation not given. Sampling happened 63 days after the first vaccine or placebo injection. Within Boston, the person who donated was an adult of 18-55 years. CDR3 length: 12 residues. The germline CDR1 and CDR2 sequences are SGHRS and YFSETQ. The junction had 6 bases not matched to a gene; V was cut back by 5 bases and J by 8 bases. The chain links TRBV5-1 to TRBJ1-2, with TRBD1 matching 7 bases. The receptor was derived from a person aged 18-60 years who received the Ad26.COV2.S COVID-19 vaccine or a placebo. The sample in question was peripheral blood, obtained in a trial of Ad26.COV2.S vaccine versus placebo. CDR3 in amino acids: CASSWTGGGYTF. For the CDR3, the DNA is TGCGCCAGCAGTTGGACAGGCGGAGGCTACACCTTC. The variable domain in full, completed from reference TRBV5-1 and TRBJ1-2, reads KAGVTQTPRYLIKTRGQQVTLSCSPISGHRSVSWYQQTPGQGLQFLFEYFSETQRNKGNFPGRFSGRQFSNSRSEMNVSTLELGDSALYLCASSWTGGGYTFGSGTRLTVV.